What follows describes a single T cell receptor (beta chain). Its antigen is unknown. This specimen belongs to a study of shared clonotypes between healthy human individuals. General observations from the study: There were few donors, and this limited the genetic and exposure-history diversity represented.

It was about 210 ng DNA, approximately 30,000 T cell genomes, that sorted-subset replicate PCRs used. Only in-frame clones appear in the TCRdb table, and some are missing; sequencing was by immunoSEQ multiplex PCR. The data show 950,000 to 1,100,000 clones, around 75% seen once. The TCR sequence derives from a young man in good health. Sequencing was performed on memory CD4+ T cells sorted from blood. Subset in this sample: CD45RA-negative fraction.

CDR3 loop: CASSVSGRGTDTQYF. The DNA of the CDR3 is TGCGCCAGCAGCGTTAGCGGGAGAGGGACAGATACGCAGTATTTT. The chain combines TRBV5-1 with TRBJ2-3; 9 bases line up with TRBD2. CDR3 size: 15 residues. V shed 4 bases and J 3 bases; nucleotides not matched to a gene: 6. Germline CDR1 reads SGHRS; CDR2 reads YFSETQ.